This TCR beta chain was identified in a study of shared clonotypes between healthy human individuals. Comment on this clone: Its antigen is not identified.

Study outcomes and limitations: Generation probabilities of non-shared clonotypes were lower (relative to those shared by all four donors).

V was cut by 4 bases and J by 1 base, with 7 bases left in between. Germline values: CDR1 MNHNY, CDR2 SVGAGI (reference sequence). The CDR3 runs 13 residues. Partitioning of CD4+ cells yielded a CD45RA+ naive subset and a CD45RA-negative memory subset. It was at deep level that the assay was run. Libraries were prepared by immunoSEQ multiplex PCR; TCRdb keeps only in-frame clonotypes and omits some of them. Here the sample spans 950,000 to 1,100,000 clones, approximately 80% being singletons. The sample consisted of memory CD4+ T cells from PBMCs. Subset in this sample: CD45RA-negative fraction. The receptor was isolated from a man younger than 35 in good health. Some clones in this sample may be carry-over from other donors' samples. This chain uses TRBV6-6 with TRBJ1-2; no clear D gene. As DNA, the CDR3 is TGTGCCAGCAGTTTCGACGGTAACTATGGCTACACCTTC. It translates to CASSFDGNYGYTF.